Given below is one T cell receptor (beta chain) in context. Antigen specificity is unknown. This specimen comes from a study of T cells expressing NK-cell markers. Study context: Investigators obtained TCR beta repertoires from sorted CD3+CD56+NKG2C+, CD3+CD56+NKG2C- and CD3+CD56-NKG2C+ T cells. One of the eight sequenced donors was seronegative, whereas the other seven were HCMV-seropositive.

This CDR3 spans 14 amino acids. CDR1 and CDR2 from the germline V gene are DFQATT and SNEGSKA (reference sequence). The study, taken as a whole, reports: Among several donors, these clonotypes also ranked first in the CD3+CD56-NKG2C+ fraction.

Libraries used 5'RACE template switching adding universal primer site and UMIs. TCRdb re-called the 5' RACE reads, yielding one record per CDR3 amino acid sequence without DNA. The sample has approximately 380,000 distinct CDR3 sequences, and its top ten clones hold roughly 5.2%. This rearrangement joins TRBV20-1 to TRBJ1-1; TCRdb gives TRBD1 as the D gene, but with no DNA this cannot be confirmed. Material: blood T cells: a sorted CD56 or NKG2C T cell subset, CD4+ or CD8+ T cells, or bulk PBMC T cells (not recorded which). The source is a man aged 18-70 years in good health. CDR3: CSARPPRRGTEAFF.